This T cell receptor (beta chain) was found in a study of cytomegalovirus exposure and HLA in healthy donors. The ends lost 8 bases at V and 8 bases at J; junction bases unmatched: 15. The CDR3 spans 15 residues. Germline CDR1 and CDR2: MGHRA and YSYEKL. Primers included in the PCR were 60 Vbeta and 13 Jbeta primers. TCRdb's table, derived via immunoSEQ multiplex PCR, lists solely in-frame clones and lacks some. The sample lists more than 100,000 clones; over 70% were seen once. V is TRBV4-1 and J is TRBJ2-1; 7 nucleotides match TRBD2. The sample was PBMCs. This receptor was obtained from a woman aged 40 to 49 in good health and CMV-seronegative. This CDR3 is CASSPLQRGIYEQFF. CDR3 sequence (DNA): TGCGCCAGCTCCCCTCTGCAGCGGGGAATTTATGAGCAGTTCTTC.